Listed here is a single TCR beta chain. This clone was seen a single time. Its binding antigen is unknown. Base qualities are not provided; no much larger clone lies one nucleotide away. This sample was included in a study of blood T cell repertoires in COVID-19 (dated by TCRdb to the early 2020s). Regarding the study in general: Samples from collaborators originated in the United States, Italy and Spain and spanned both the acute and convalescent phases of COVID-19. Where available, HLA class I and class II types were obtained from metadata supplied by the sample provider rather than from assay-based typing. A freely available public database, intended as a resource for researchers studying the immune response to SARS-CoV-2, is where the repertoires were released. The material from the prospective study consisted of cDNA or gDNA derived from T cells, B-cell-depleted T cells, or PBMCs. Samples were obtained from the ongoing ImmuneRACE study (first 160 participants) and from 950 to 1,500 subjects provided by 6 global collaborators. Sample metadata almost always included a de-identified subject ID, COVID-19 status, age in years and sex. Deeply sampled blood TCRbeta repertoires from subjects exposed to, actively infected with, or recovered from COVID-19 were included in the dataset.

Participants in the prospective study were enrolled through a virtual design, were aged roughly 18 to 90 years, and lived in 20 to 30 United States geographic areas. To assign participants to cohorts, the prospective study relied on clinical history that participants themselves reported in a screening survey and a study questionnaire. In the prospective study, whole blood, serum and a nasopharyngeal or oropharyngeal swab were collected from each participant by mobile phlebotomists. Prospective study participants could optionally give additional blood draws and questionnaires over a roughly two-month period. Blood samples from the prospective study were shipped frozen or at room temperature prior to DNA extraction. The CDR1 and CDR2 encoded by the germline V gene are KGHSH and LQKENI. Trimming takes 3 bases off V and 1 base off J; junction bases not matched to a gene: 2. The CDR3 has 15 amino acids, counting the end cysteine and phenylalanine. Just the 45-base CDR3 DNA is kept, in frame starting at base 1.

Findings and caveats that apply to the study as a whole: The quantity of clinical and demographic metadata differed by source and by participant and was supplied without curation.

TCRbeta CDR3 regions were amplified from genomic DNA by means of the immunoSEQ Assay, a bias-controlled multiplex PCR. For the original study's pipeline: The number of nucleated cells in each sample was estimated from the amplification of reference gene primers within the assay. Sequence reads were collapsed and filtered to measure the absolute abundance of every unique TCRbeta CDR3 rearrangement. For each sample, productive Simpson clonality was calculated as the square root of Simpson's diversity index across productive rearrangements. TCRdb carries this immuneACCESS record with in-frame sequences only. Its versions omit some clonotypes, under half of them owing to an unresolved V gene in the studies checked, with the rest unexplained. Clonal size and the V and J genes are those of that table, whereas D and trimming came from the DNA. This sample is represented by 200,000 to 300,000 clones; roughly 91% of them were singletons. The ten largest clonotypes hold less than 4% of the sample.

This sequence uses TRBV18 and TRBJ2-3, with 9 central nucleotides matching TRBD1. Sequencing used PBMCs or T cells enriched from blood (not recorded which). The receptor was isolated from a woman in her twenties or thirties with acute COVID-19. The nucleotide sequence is TGTGCCAGCTCACCGCGGACAGGGGGCACAGATACGCAGTATTTT. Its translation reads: CASSPRTGGTDTQYF.